The 17 T cell receptor beta chains presented below share a single source sample, sequenced in a study of T cells in Graves' hyperthyroidism and ophthalmopathy. Authors of the study amplified TCR beta CDR3 regions from RNA transcripts. The study used the HTBI primer set for a first-round RT-PCR of the TCR CDR3. TCRdb passed the multiplex PCR reads through MiXCR, listing each CDR3 protein once. The sample lists hundreds of thousands of distinct CDR3 sequences; over 35% were seen once. Specimen: blood. These receptors were obtained from a man between 18 and 35 years old with Graves' hyperthyroidism.

The DNA of the CDR3 is TGCGCCAGCAGCTTTATTTGGGCTGGGTTTAGCAATCAGCCCCAGCATTTT. This translates into CASSFIWAGFSNQPQHF. V gene TRBV5-1 combines with J gene TRBJ1-5, with D uncertain. With 2 bases removed from V and 0 bases from J, the gap between germline ends came to 15 bases. Per germline, CDR1 SGHRS and CDR2 YFSETQ. The length of the CDR3 is 17 residues.

This clonotype was picked up a small number of times. The rearrangement joins TRBV29-1 to TRBJ2-5, with a weak D call TRBD1 (6 bases). Trimming removed 3 bases at V and 0 bases at J, with 11 bases between. Germline assignment: CDR1 SQVTM and CDR2 ANQGSEA. The CDR3 covers 14 residues. CDR3 DNA sequence: TGCAGCGTTGAGGTGGCAGGGGACCAAGAGACCCAGTACTTC. It yields the protein CSVEVAGDQETQYF.

The chain couples TRBV19 to TRBJ2-2; a weak D match, TRBD2 (6 bases). Germline CDR1 LNHDA, CDR2 SQIVND (reference sequence). Trimming removed 3 bases at V and 11 bases at J, with 13 bases between. The CDR3 is 13 residues long. This CDR3 reads CASSILGAGELFF. The DNA of the CDR3 is TGTGCCAGTAGTATCCTCGGGGCGGGAGAGCTGTTTTTT.

This clonotype was detected ten times or more. The V and J genes are TRBV7-9 and TRBJ1-1; D gene uncertain. Per germline, CDR1 SEHNR and CDR2 FQNEAQ (reference sequence). This CDR3 is built from 14 residues. V shed 6 bases and J shed 3 bases, with 14 bases lying between them. The CDR3 is CASSSKGGHTEAFF. The CDR3 DNA is TGTGCCAGCAGTTCCAAGGGTGGACACACTGAAGCTTTCTTT.

Points on this clonotype: A read error is possible here, since a much larger clone lies one base away. V and J are TRBV6-1 and TRBJ1-1; D uncertain. CDR3 length: 12 residues. The V and J ends lost 11 bases and 1 base respectively, with 11 bases between them. Germline V gene data show CDR1 as MNHNS and CDR2 as SASEGT. The CDR3 DNA follows: TGTGCCGCATCACGAGGGAACACTGAAGCTTTCTTT. It encodes CAASRGNTEAFF.

The chain combines TRBV4-1 with TRBJ2-5; D may be TRBD2 (5 bases). The CDR3 is 15 residues long. Trimming shortened V by 0 bases and J by 9 bases, and 17 bases separated the two germline ends. CDR1 MGHRA and CDR2 YSYEKL come from the germline V gene. DNA of the CDR3: TGCGCCAGCAGCCAAGATCCCGTCCCCGAGGAGGCCCAGTACTTC. Its protein product is CASSQDPVPEEAQYF.

The V gene is TRBV7-6, the J gene TRBJ2-2, with 7 bases that match TRBD2. The CDR3 loop spans 17 amino acids. Germline loops: CDR1 SGHVS, CDR2 FNYEAQ. The trim removed 3 bases at V and 4 bases at J, leaving 11 bases unmatched. Here the CDR3 DNA reads TGTGCCAGCAGCTTTCTCGGGGGGATACGAAGCACCGGGGAGCTGTTTTTT. It codes for CASSFLGGIRSTGELFF.

The table lists this clonotype with many counts. This chain uses TRBV24-1 with TRBJ2-5, with 7 bases aligning to TRBD1. V lost 4 bases and J lost 4; bases outside the gene matches: 5. The V gene's germline CDR1 is KGHDR and CDR2 SFDVKD. This CDR3 region has 14 residues. The CDR3 is CATSDPRQGETQYF. The CDR3 bases are TGTGCCACCAGTGACCCCCGACAGGGAGAGACCCAGTACTTC.

CDR3 sequence (DNA): TGTGCCATTAGCCGGGACAGGGTCTCTGGGGCCAACGTCCTGACTTTC. Protein product: CAISRDRVSGANVLTF. This chain uses TRBV10-3 with TRBJ2-6; 9 positions match TRBD1. V dropped 9 bases and J dropped 0; count of bases not matched to a gene: 6. Germline V gene lookup returns CDR1 ENHRY and CDR2 SYGVKD. This CDR3 has 16 amino acids.

V is TRBV5-1 and J is TRBJ1-1, with D possibly being TRBD1 (5 bases). Trimming took off 4 bases at V and 4 bases at J, with 17 bases between the two ends. This CDR3 has 15 amino acids. Germline CDR1 reads SGHRS; CDR2 reads YFSETQ. CDR3 protein: CASSQVKGMGTEAFF. CDR3 nucleotide sequence: TGCGCCAGCAGCCAAGTTAAGGGGATGGGCACTGAAGCTTTCTTT.

Only a few counts were recorded for this clonotype. The V call is TRBV19, the J call TRBJ2-7, with D hard to call. V was cut by 1 base and J by 1 base, with 8 bases left in between. The CDR3 sequence is 14 residues long. Germline assignment: CDR1 LNHDA and CDR2 SQIVND (reference sequence). The CDR3 is CASSIVGSSYEQYF. The CDR3 coding sequence is TGTGCCAGTAGTATAGTCGGCAGTTCCTACGAGCAGTACTTC.

This rearrangement joins TRBV5-8 to TRBJ2-5; 7 positions match TRBD1. Trimming removed 3 bases from V and 4 bases from J; junction bases left unmatched: 12. Germline CDR1 is SGHTS and CDR2 is YDEGEE. This CDR3 has 16 amino acids. The CDR3 spells CASSYRGPTGLETQYF. Here the CDR3 DNA reads TGTGCCAGCAGCTACAGGGGTCCCACAGGATTAGAGACCCAGTACTTC. Complete variable domain (other parts from reference TRBV5-8 and TRBJ2-5): EAGVTQSPTHLIKTRGQQATLRCSPISGHTSVYWYQQALGLGLQFLLWYDEGEERNRGNFPPRFSGRQFPNYSSELNVNALELEDSALYLCASSYRGPTGLETQYFGPGTRLLVL.

This sequence joins TRBV10-3 and TRBJ2-7; TRBD2 might be the D (6 bases). The V gene lost 10 bases and the J gene lost 7 bases, with 20 bases spanning the gap. The CDR3 contains 13 residues. Germline lookup yields CDR1 ENHRY and CDR2 SYGVKD. The CDR3 sequence is CANGQDGGAEQYF. CDR3 DNA: TGTGCCAACGGACAAGACGGGGGAGCTGAGCAGTACTTC.

This rearrangement joins TRBV28 to TRBJ1-1; 8 bases map to TRBD1. This CDR3 comprises 15 residues. Germline trimming cut 5 bases from V and 0 bases from J; bases unmatched to any gene: 5. Per germline, CDR1 MDHEN and CDR2 SYDVKM. This chain's CDR3 is CASSTDRVLNTEAFF. CDR3 sequence (DNA): TGTGCCAGCAGTACGGACAGGGTACTGAACACTGAAGCTTTCTTT.

At least ten counts were recorded for this clonotype. The chain couples TRBV7-3 to TRBJ1-1; D perhaps matches TRBD1 (5 bases). CDR3 size: 15 residues. V gave up 6 bases and J gave up 1 base, with 15 bases separating them. From germline, CDR1 is SGHTA and CDR2 FQGTGA. The chain's CDR3 is CASRVGGEANTEAFF. DNA for the CDR3: TGTGCCAGCAGAGTCGGAGGGGAGGCGAACACTGAAGCTTTCTTT.

This chain joins TRBV7-3 and TRBJ2-2; no clear D gene. The germline V gene has CDR1 SGHTA and CDR2 FQGTGA. The CDR3 is 16 residues long. V lost 3 bases and J lost 7, with 18 bases in between. CDR3 amino acids: CASSLASLGTVGELFF. The CDR3 DNA is TGTGCCAGCAGCTTGGCATCTCTGGGTACGGTCGGGGAGCTGTTTTTT.

This chain links TRBV2 with TRBJ2-2; TRBD1 matches 8 bases. CDR3 length: 14 amino acids. The V segment lost 10 bases and the J segment 2 bases; nucleotides outside the gene matches: 6. Per the germline V gene, CDR1 is SNHLY and CDR2 is FYNNEI. CDR3 nucleotides: TGTGCCACGCAATCAGGGGGCAACACCGGGGAGCTGTTTTTT. Its protein product is CATQSGGNTGELFF.